Below, one T cell receptor (beta chain) is given with its context. This entry is derived from a study of blood T cell repertoires in COVID-19. V dropped 5 bases and J dropped 6 bases, with 12 bases sitting between them. This CDR3 region has 13 residues. The germline V gene encodes CDR1 SGHAT and CDR2 FQNNGV. In the original analysis: Counts of nucleated cells, estimated from reference gene primer amplification, were obtained. Repertoires were generated with immunoSEQ multiplex PCR, while TCRdb's copy carries only in-frame clones and drops some. The V and J calls and clone size are taken from that table; D and trimming were inferred from the DNA. The data show more than 200,000 clones, 86% seen once.

Source material: peripheral blood. The origin of this receptor is a woman aged 45-60 years with COVID-19, enrolled during active disease. The chain couples TRBV11-2 to TRBJ2-3, with D perhaps matching TRBD1 (6 bases). CDR3 nucleotide sequence: TGTGCCAGCAGCACCACAGGGTGGGATACGCAGTATTTT. Encoded protein: CASSTTGWDTQYF.